What follows is one T cell receptor (beta chain) and its context. This sample stems from a study of radiotherapy plus CTLA-4 blockade in lung cancer. Profiling relied on immunoSEQ multiplex PCR, and the TCRdb table lists in-frame clones only, not all of them. The sample has tens of thousands of clones; 79% are singletons. Trimming took 4 bases from V and 6 from J; bases not matched to a gene: 7. Germline V gives CDR1 SGHDT, CDR2 YYEEEE. There are 15 residues in the CDR3. The sample here was peripheral blood, taken from a patient treated with radiotherapy plus ipilimumab. This TCR was sampled from a human donor with non-small cell lung cancer who had a complete response to radiotherapy plus ipilimumab. The rearrangement joins TRBV5-6 to TRBJ1-6; 7 nucleotides match TRBD1. CDR3 in amino acids: CASSPPGQFNSPLHF. CDR3 DNA: TGTGCCAGCAGCCCACCGGGACAGTTTAATTCACCCCTCCACTTT.